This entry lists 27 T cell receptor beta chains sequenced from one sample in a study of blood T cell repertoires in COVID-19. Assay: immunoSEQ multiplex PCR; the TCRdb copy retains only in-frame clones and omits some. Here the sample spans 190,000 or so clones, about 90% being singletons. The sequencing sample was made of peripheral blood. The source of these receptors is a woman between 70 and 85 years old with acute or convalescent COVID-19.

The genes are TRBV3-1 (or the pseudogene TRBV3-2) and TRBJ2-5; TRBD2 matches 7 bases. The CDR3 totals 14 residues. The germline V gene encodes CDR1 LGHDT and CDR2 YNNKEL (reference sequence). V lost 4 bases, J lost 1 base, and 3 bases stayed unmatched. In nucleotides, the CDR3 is TGTGCCAGCAGCCCGTGGGGGGGCCAAGAGACCCAGTACTTC. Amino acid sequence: CASSPWGGQETQYF.

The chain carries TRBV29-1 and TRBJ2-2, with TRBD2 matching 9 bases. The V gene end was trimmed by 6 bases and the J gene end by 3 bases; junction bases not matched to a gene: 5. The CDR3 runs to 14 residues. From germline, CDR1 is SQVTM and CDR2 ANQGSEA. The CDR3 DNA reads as TGCAGCGTCGGGACTAGCAGCGACACCGGGGAGCTGTTTTTT. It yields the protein CSVGTSSDTGELFF.

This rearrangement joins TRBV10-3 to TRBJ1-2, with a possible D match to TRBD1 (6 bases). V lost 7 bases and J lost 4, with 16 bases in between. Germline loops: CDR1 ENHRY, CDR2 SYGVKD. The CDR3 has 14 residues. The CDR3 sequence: CAITFEQGTYGYTF. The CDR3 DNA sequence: TGTGCCATCACCTTCGAGCAGGGGACCTATGGCTACACCTTC.

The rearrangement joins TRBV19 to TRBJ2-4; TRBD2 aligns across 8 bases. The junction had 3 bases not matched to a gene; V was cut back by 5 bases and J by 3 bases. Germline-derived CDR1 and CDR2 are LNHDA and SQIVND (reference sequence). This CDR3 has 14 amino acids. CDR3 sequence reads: CASSGRGDKNIQYF. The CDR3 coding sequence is TGTGCCAGTAGTGGGCGGGGGGACAAAAACATTCAGTACTTC.

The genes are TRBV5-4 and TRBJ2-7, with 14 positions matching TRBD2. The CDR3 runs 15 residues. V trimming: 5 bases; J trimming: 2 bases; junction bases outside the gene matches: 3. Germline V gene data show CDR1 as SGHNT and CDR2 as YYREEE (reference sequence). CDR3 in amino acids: CASSQTSGGAYEQYF. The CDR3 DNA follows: TGTGCCAGCAGTCAGACTAGCGGGGGGGCCTACGAGCAGTACTTC.

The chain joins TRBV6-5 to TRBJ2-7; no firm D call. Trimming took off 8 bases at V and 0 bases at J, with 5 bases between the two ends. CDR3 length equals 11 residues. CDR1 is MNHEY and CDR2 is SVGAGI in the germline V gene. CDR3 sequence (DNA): TGTGCCAGCGCGGTCTCCTACGAGCAGTACTTC. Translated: CASAVSYEQYF.

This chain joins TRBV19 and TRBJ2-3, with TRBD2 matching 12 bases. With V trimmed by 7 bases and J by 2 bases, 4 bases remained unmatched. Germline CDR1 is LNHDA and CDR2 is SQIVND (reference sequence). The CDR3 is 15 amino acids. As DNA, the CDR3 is TGTGCCAGTAAAGGACTAGCGGGATTCACAGATACGCAGTATTTT. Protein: CASKGLAGFTDTQYF.

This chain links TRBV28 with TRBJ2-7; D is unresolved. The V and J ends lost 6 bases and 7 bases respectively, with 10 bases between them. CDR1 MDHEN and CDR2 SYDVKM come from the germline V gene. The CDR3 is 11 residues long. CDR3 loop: CASSPSQEQYF. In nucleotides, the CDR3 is TGTGCCAGCAGCCCCTCACAAGAGCAGTACTTC.

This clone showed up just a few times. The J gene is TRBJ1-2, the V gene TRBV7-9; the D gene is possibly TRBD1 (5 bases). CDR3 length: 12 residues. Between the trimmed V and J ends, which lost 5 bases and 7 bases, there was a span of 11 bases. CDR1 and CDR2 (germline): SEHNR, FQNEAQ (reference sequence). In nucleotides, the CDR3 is TGTGCCAGCAGCCTACAGGCTCTTGGCTACACCTTC. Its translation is CASSLQALGYTF. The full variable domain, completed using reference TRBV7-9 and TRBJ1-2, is DTGVSQNPRHKITKRGQNVTFRCDPISEHNRLYWYRQTLGQGPEFLTYFQNEAQLEKSRLLSDRFSAERPKGSFSTLEIQRTEQGDSAMYLCASSLQALGYTFGSGTRLTVV.

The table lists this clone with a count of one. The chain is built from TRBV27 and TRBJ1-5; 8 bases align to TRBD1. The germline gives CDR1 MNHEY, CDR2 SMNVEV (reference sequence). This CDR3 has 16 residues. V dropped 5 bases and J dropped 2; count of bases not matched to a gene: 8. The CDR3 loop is CASSPWTGQRNQPQHF. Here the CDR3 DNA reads TGTGCCAGCAGTCCCTGGACAGGGCAGCGCAATCAGCCCCAGCATTTT.

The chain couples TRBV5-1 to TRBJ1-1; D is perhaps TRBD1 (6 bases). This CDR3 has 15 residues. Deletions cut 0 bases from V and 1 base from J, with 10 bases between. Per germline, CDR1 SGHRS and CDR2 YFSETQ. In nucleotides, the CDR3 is TGCGCCAGCAGCTTGGCGGGGGGCGCGAACACTGAAGCTTTCTTT. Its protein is CASSLAGGANTEAFF.

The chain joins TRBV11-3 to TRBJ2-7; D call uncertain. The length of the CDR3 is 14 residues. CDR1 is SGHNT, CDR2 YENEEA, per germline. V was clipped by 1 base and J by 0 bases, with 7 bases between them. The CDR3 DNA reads TGTGCCAGCAGCTTAGGTTACGGCTCCTACGAGCAGTACTTC. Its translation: CASSLGYGSYEQYF.

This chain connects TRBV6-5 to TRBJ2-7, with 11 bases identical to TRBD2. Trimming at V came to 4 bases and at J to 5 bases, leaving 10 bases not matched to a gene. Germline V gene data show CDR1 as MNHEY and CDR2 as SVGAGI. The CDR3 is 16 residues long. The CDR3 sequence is CASSFPQTSGANEQYF. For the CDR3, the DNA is TGTGCCAGCAGTTTCCCCCAGACTAGCGGGGCGAACGAGCAGTACTTC.

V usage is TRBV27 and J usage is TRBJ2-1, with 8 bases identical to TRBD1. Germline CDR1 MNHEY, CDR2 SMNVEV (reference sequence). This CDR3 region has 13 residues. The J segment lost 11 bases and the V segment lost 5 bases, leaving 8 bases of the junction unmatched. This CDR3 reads CASSPLTGGKQFF. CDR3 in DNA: TGTGCCAGCAGTCCCCTCACAGGGGGAAAGCAGTTCTTC.

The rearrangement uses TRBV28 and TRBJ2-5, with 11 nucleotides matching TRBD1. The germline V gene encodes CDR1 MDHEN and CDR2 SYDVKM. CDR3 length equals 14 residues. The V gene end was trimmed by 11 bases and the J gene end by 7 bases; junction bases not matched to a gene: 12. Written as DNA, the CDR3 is TGTGCCTGTCAGGACAGGGGGCGCGGGGGGACCCAGTACTTC. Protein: CACQDRGRGGTQYF.

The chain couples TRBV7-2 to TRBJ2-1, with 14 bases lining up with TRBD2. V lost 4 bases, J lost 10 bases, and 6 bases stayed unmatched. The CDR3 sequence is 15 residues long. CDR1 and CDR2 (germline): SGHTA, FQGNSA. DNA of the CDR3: TGTGCCAGCAGCTGGACTAGCGGGGGGCGAGTAGAGCAGTTCTTC. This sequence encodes CASSWTSGGRVEQFF.

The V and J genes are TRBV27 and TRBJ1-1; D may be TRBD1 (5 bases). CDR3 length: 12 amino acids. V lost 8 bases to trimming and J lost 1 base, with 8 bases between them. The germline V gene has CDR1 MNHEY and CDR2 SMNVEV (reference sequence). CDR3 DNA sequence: TGTGCCAGCGCTACAGGGAACACTGAAGCTTTCTTT. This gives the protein CASATGNTEAFF.

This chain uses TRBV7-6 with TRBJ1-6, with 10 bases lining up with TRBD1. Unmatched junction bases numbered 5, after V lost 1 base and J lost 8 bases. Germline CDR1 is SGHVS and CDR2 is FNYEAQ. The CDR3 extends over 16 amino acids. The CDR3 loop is CASSLGPGTGDSPLHF. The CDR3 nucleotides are TGTGCCAGCAGCTTAGGTCCCGGGACAGGGGATTCACCCCTCCACTTT.

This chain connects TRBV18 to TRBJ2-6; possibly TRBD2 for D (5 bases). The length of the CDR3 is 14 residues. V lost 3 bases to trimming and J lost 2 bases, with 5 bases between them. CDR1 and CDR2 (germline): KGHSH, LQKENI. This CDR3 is CASSPEAGANVLTF. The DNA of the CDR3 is TGTGCCAGCTCACCGGAGGCTGGGGCCAACGTCCTGACTTTC.

The CDR3 spells CASSLLPPMGGGNIQYF. CDR3 DNA: TGTGCCAGCAGTTTGCTCCCTCCCATGGGCGGGGGAAACATTCAGTACTTC. The chain is built from TRBV6-2 or TRBV6-3 and TRBJ2-4, with TRBD2 identical over 7 bases. This CDR3 spans 17 amino acids. Trimming cost V 4 bases and J 6 bases; bases outside gene matches: 15. CDR1 and CDR2 from the germline V gene are MNHEY and SVGEGT.

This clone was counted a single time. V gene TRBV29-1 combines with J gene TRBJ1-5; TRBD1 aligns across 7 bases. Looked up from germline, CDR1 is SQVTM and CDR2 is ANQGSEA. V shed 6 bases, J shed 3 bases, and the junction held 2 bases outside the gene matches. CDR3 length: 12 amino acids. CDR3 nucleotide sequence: TGCAGCGTGGGACAGCACAATCAGCCCCAGCATTTT. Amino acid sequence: CSVGQHNQPQHF.

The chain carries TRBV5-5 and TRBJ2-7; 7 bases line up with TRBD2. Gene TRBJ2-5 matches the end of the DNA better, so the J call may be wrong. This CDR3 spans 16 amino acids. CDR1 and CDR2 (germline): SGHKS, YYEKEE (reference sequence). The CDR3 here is CASSLGWRGIQETQYF. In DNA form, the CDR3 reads TGTGCCAGCAGCTTGGGCTGGCGGGGGATCCAAGAGACCCAGTACTTC.

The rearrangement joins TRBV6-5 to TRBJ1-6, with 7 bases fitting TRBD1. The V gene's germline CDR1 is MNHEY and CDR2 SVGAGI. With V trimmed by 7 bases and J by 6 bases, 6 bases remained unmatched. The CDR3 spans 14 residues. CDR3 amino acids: CASTQTGFNSPLHF. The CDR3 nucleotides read TGTGCCAGCACCCAGACAGGGTTTAATTCACCCCTCCACTTT.

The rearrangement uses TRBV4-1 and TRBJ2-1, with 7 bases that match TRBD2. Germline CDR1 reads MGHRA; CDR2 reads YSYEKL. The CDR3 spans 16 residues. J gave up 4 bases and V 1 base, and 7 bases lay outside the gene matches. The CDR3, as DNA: TGCGCCAGCAGCCAAGGGGAAGCGGGACCTTACAATGAGCAGTTCTTC. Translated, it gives CASSQGEAGPYNEQFF.

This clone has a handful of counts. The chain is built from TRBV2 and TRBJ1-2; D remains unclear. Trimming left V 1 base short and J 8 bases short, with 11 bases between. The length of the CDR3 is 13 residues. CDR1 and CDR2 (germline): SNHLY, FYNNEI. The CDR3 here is CASSEVTMRGYTF. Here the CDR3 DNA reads TGTGCCAGCAGTGAAGTCACTATGCGGGGCTACACCTTC.

The CDR3 DNA reads TGTGCCAGCACCTCCTTCAGGGGCAAAAACATTCAGTACTTC. This codes for CASTSFRGKNIQYF. The rearrangement links TRBV2 to TRBJ2-4, with D tentatively TRBD1 (6 bases). This CDR3 comprises 14 residues. Between the trimmed V and J ends, which lost 7 bases and 3 bases, there was a span of 13 bases. Germline CDR1 is SNHLY and CDR2 is FYNNEI.

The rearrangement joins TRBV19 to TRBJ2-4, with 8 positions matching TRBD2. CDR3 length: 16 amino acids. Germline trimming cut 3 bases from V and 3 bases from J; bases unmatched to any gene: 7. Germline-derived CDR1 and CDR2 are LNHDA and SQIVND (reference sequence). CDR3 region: CASSITGGMDKNIQYF. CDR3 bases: TGTGCCAGTAGTATCACGGGGGGGATGGACAAAAACATTCAGTACTTC.